Listed here is a single TCR beta chain. Its antigen is not known. These data are taken from a study of T cells expressing NK-cell markers. Study in general: Each TCR beta repertoire originated in sorted T cells that were CD3+CD56+NKG2C+, CD3+CD56+NKG2C- or CD3+CD56-NKG2C+. The eight sequenced donors comprised seven who were HCMV-seropositive and one who was seronegative. The study, taken as a whole, reports: Roughly 6 donors showed dominant NKG2C+ clonotypes comprising about 1.0-7.0% of their CD8+ T cells.

5'RACE template switching with UMIs generated TCR beta cDNA. One entry per CDR3 protein, without DNA, is what TCRdb gives after re-calling the 5' RACE reads. This sample's table has about 550,000 distinct CDR3 sequences. The source of this sequence is a man younger than 35 in good health. The sample taken for sequencing was blood T cells: a sorted CD56 or NKG2C T cell subset, CD4+ or CD8+ T cells, or bulk PBMC T cells (not recorded which).

The CDR3 protein is CASSSTRTPSSYNEQFF. The chain has TRBV28 and TRBJ2-1; without DNA, the TCRdb call of TRBD1 cannot be checked. Germline V gene data show CDR1 as MDHEN and CDR2 as SYDVKM. This CDR3 is 17 amino acids long.